Sequencing of this T cell receptor beta chain was carried out in a study of blood T cell repertoires in COVID-19. Across the whole study: Researchers got acute and convalescent COVID-19 samples from the United States, Italy and Spain. T cells, B-cell-depleted T cells, or PBMCs supplied cDNA or gDNA.

The V and J ends lost 2 bases and 3 bases, in that order; junction bases with no gene match: 11. The V gene's germline CDR1 is GTSNPN and CDR2 SVGIG (reference sequence). This CDR3 contains 16 residues. How the authors handled the data: Reference gene primer amplification gave nucleated cell count estimates. Sequencing was performed with immunoSEQ multiplex PCR; in TCRdb, only in-frame clones are kept and a portion is missing. That table gives V, J and clone size, and the DNA gave D and trimming. Of approximately 120,000 clones in the sample, 84% were seen once. This sequence was found in a human donor in a cohort sampled during active COVID-19. This sequence joins TRBV30 and TRBJ1-2; 8 bases map to TRBD1. Source material: peripheral blood. The CDR3 sequence is CAWSISSGGADYGYTF. DNA for the CDR3: TGTGCCTGGAGTATTTCCTCAGGGGGCGCGGACTATGGCTACACCTTC.